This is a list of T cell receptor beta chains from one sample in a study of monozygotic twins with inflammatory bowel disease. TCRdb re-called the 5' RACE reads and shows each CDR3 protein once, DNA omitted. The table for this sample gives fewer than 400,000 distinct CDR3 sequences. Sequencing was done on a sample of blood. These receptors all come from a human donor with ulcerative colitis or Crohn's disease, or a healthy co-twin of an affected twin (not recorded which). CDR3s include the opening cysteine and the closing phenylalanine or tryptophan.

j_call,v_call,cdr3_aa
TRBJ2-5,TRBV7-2,CASSIREGAQYF
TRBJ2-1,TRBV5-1,CASSFTEHEQFF
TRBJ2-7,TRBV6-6,CASSRTEKQYF
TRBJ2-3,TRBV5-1,CASSEGYSDTQYF
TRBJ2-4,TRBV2,CASGETGRLAKNIQYF
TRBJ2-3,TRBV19,CASSTRVSGYTDTQYF
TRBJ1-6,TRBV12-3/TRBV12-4,CASSRQGAYNNSPLHF
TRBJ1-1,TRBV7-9,CASSTGTVDTEAFF
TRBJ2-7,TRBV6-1,CASSLPSSGRYEQYF
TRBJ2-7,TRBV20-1,CSALKTSGIAYEQYF
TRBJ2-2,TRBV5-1,CASSLAADRVTGELFF
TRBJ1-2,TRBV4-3,CASSQDKSVRTGNYGYTF
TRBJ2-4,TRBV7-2,CASSSGKDSKNIQYF
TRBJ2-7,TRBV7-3,CASSLYQGPYEQYF
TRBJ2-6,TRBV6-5,CASSYQAADSGANVLTF
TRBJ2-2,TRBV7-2,CASSLDSRGPGELFF
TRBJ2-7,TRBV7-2,CASSPLAGKYEQYF
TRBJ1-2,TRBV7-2,CASSLGQGGRGYTF
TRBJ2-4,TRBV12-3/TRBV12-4,CASSLGGWGKNIQYF
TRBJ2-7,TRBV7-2,CASSFNTGTRAYEQYF
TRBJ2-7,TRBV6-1,CASSARGTPIHEQYF
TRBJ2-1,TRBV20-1,CSARISGVNEQFF
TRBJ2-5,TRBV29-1,CSVVYWERATQYF
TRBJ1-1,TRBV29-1,CSVSTGMNTEAFF
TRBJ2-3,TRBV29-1,CSVARAGATDTQYF
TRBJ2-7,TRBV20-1,CRASTGTETYEQYF
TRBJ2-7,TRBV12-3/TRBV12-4,CASSPRADKSYEQYF
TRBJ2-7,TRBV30,CAWSESRTSYEQYF
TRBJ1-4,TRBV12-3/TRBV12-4,CASSLGGSMVF
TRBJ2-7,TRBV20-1,CSAPRGLEQYF
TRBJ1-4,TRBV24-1,CATSADGHEKLFF
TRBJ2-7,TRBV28,CASSGSSGVYEQYF
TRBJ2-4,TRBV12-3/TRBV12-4,CASSPLFSGGGIIAKNIQYF
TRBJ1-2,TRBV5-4,CASSTGGGTIGYTF
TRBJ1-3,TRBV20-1,CSAVYWAEGNTIHF
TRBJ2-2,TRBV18,CASSRQHTGELFF
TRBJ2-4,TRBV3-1,CASSLSGTKNIQYF
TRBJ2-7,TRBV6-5,CASSYPGQGSYEQYF
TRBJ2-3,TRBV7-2,CASSLGNRDTQYF
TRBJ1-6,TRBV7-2,CASSLEPPKNSPLHF
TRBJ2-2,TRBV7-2,CASSLGAGGRPGELFF
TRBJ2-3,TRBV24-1,CATSDSTGGFDTQYF
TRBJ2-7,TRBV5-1,CASSVAGGEQYF
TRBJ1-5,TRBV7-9,CASSYDREEYQPQHF
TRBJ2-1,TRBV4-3,CASSQGGQRTNEQFF
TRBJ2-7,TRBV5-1,CASSWKNEQYF
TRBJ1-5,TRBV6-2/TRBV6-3,CASLSSLLGQPQHF
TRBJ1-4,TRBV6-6,CASSSGLFNEKLFF
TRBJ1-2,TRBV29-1,CSVAGQGGGYGYTF
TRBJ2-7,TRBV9,CASSVSSGRAYEQYF